Below, one T cell receptor (beta chain) is given with its context. This entry is derived from a study of blood T cell repertoires in COVID-19. Study in general: The United States, Italy and Spain provided the acute and convalescent COVID-19 samples.

The method was immunoSEQ multiplex PCR; TCRdb's version includes in-frame clones alone and lacks a portion of them. The top ten hold around 7.9% of the sample, which has 230,000 or so clones, about 86% seen once. Input material: peripheral blood. The sequence was collected from a man aged 40-49 years with active or convalescent COVID-19.

The CDR3 DNA follows: TGCGCCAGCAGCCAAGGTCAAGGACTAGCGGGAGTTGCCGAGCAGTACTTC. Its translation: CASSQGQGLAGVAEQYF. The chain has TRBV4-1 and TRBJ2-7; 13 bases align to TRBD2. The ends lost 1 base at V and 6 bases at J; junction bases unmatched: 9. This CDR3 comprises 17 residues. Per germline, CDR1 MGHRA and CDR2 YSYEKL.